A selection of T cell receptor beta chains follows, all from one sample in a study of blood T cell repertoires in COVID-19. Here immunoSEQ multiplex PCR was the method, and the copy in TCRdb shows in-frame clones only, minus some. The data hold a few hundred thousand clones, with 70% to 85% observed a single time. Sample: peripheral blood. The source is a human donor in a cohort sampled during active COVID-19. CDR3s include the opening cysteine and the closing phenylalanine or tryptophan. D genes are given only for firm matches. Only some rows state a clone size, as once, few, many or a class for expanded clones.

>TRBV2|TRBJ2-3|NA|NA
TGTGCCAGCAGAAAGGGAAGAGCAGGGGAAGATACGCAGTATTTT
CASRKGRAGEDTQYF
>TRBV2|TRBJ2-2|NA|few
TGTGCCAGCAGGGACAGACAGATGAACACCGGGGAGCTGTTTTTT
CASRDRQMNTGELFF
>TRBV6-5|TRBJ1-2|NA|NA
TGTGCCAGCAGTTACGCCCAGGGGTATGGCTACACCTTC
CASSYAQGYGYTF
>TRBV19|TRBJ2-1|TRBD2|NA
TGTGCCAGTAGTCCTGAAAGCGGGAGGATTTACAATGAGCAGTTCTTC
CASSPESGRIYNEQFF
>TRBV28|TRBJ1-4|NA|NA
TGTGCCAGCAACCCCTACGGAACTAATGAAAAACTGTTTTTT
CASNPYGTNEKLFF
>TRBV5-1|TRBJ1-2|TRBD1|NA
TGCGCCAGCAGCTTCGGGACAGGGGGCGTCTATGGCTACACCTTC
CASSFGTGGVYGYTF
>TRBV10-2|TRBJ2-2|TRBD2|NA
TGCGCCAGCAGACTATTTAGCGGGGCGAACACCGGGGAGCTGTTTTTT
CASRLFSGANTGELFF
>TRBV4-2|TRBJ2-3|TRBD2|once
TGTGCCAGCAGCCGAGAAACAGGGGGACTAGCGGGTAGACGTGGCACAGATACGCAGTATTTT
CASSRETGGLAGRRGTDTQYF
>TRBV7-2|TRBJ2-7|NA|NA
TGTGCCAGCAGCTTAGCCCCCAGGGGCCGATCCCACGAGCAGTACTTC
CASSLAPRGRSHEQYF
>TRBV24-1|TRBJ2-1|TRBD2|NA
TGTTGGAGCGGGAGTAATGAGCAGTTCTTC
CWSGSNEQFF
>TRBV2|TRBJ1-5|NA|NA
TGTGCCAGCAGTGACAACAGTAATCAGCCCCAGCATTTT
CASSDNSNQPQHF
>TRBV18|TRBJ1-1|TRBD1|NA
TGTGCCAGCTCACCTGACAGGGGTCGCGGGACTGAAGCTTTCTTT
CASSPDRGRGTEAFF
>TRBV12-5|TRBJ2-1|TRBD2|NA
TGTGCTAGTGGGCGACTAGCGGGGGGCAATGAGCAGTTCTTC
CASGRLAGGNEQFF
>TRBV18|TRBJ2-1|TRBD2|NA
TGTGCCAGCTCACCACCGGGACTAGTAAGGAATGAGCAGTTCTTC
CASSPPGLVRNEQFF
>TRBV28|TRBJ2-3|TRBD2|NA
TGTGCCAGCAGTTCCCGAACCGGGACTAGCGGGTTAAATACGCAGTATTTT
CASSSRTGTSGLNTQYF
>TRBV4-1|TRBJ1-1|TRBD1|once
TGCGCCAGCAGCCTTCGTGACAGGGATGACACTGAAGCTTTCTTT
CASSLRDRDDTEAFF
>TRBV19|TRBJ1-6|TRBD1|NA
TGTGCCAGTAGTCCCCAGGGACAGGTCCAGACCCTCCACTTT
CASSPQGQVQTLHF
>TRBV5-4|TRBJ2-7|TRBD2|many
TGTGCCAGCAGCGTTGCTAGCGGGAGGAACGAGCAGTACTTC
CASSVASGRNEQYF
>TRBV24-1|TRBJ2-7|TRBD2|once
TGTGCCACTCACTACCCCCAGACTAGCGGGAGTTTCGAGCAGTACTTC
CATHYPQTSGSFEQYF
>TRBV2|TRBJ2-7|TRBD1|NA
TGTGCCAGCGGTCGGACAGGGGGCTCCTACGAGCAGTACTTC
CASGRTGGSYEQYF
>TRBV14|TRBJ1-1|NA|NA
TGTGCCAGCAGCAGAGAGCTGAACACTGAAGCTTTCTTT
CASSRELNTEAFF
>TRBV20-1|TRBJ1-1|NA|NA
TGCAGTGCTAGTCAGGCGAACACTGAAGCTTTCTTT
CSASQANTEAFF
>TRBV5-1|TRBJ1-2|TRBD1|few
TGCGCCAGCAGCTTGGGTGACAGGGTCTATGGCTACACCTTC
CASSLGDRVYGYTF
>TRBV6-5|TRBJ2-4|NA|NA
TGTGCCAGCAGTATCGCAGGGGAGAACATTCAGTACTTC
CASSIAGENIQYF
>TRBV7-9|TRBJ1-4|TRBD1|NA
TGTGCCAGCAGCTTAGCGGGACAGCCAGGGGAAAAACTGTTTTTT
CASSLAGQPGEKLFF
>TRBV27|TRBJ2-7|TRBD2|NA
TGTGCCAGCAGTACCCGGACTAGCGGGAGGGCCTACGAGCAGTACTTC
CASSTRTSGRAYEQYF
>TRBV5-6|TRBJ2-2|NA|NA
TGTGCCAGCAGCTTGAACGCGGCAAAATGGTCCGGGGAGCTGTTTTTT
CASSLNAAKWSGELFF
>TRBV4-1|TRBJ2-7|NA|NA
TGCGCCAGCAGCCAACCCAGGGTTTCCTACGAGCAGTACTTC
CASSQPRVSYEQYF
>TRBV28|TRBJ2-5|NA|NA
TGTGCCAGCAGTTTACCCGCGTCCCAAGAGACCCAGTACTTC
CASSLPASQETQYF
>TRBV7-9|TRBJ2-5|TRBD1|NA
TGTGCCAGCAGCTCCACAGGGGGAGGAGAGACCCAGTACTTC
CASSSTGGGETQYF
>TRBV2|TRBJ2-3|TRBD2|NA
TGTGCCAGCAGTGACCTAGCGGGAGAGTCAGATACGCAGTATTTT
CASSDLAGESDTQYF
>TRBV1|TRBJ2-7|NA|NA
TGCACCAGCAGCCAAGATATCATAAGACACTACGAGCAGTACTTC
CTSSQDIIRHYEQYF
>TRBV5-1|TRBJ2-7|TRBD2|NA
TGCGCCAGCAGCTTGGCCCTAGCGGGACTGGGGGAGCAGTACTTC
CASSLALAGLGEQYF
>TRBV2|TRBJ1-1|TRBD1|NA
TGTGCCAGCAGGGGACAGGGGTCGAACACTGAAGCTTTCTTT
CASRGQGSNTEAFF
>TRBV5-1|TRBJ2-5|TRBD1|NA
TGCGCCAGCAGCTGGGACAGTCGGGCAGAGACCCAGTACTTC
CASSWDSRAETQYF
>TRBV5-1|TRBJ1-1|NA|NA
TGCGCCAGCAGCTTGGACGGGAAGAACACTGAAGCTTTCTTT
CASSLDGKNTEAFF
>TRBV4-1|TRBJ1-3|NA|few
TGCGCCAGCAGCCACCAGGGTGGAAACACCATATATTTT
CASSHQGGNTIYF
>TRBV18|TRBJ2-3|NA|NA
TGTGCCAGCTCACCATCCCCGTCAGATACGCAGTATTTT
CASSPSPSDTQYF
>TRBV11-3|TRBJ2-6|TRBD1|few
TGTGCCAGCAGCCCGGGACAGGGGGCCACTGGGGCCAACGTCCTGACTTTC
CASSPGQGATGANVLTF
>TRBV21-1|TRBJ1-2|NA|few
TGTGCCAGCAGCACAGGGGGTCGGGATAACTATGGCTACACCTTC
CASSTGGRDNYGYTF
>TRBV5-4|TRBJ2-5|NA|NA
TGTGCCAGCAGCCCGGTGGGCAGGGAGACCCAGTACTTC
CASSPVGRETQYF
>TRBV6-4|TRBJ2-7|TRBD2|NA
TGTGCCAGCAGCCCCATCGGTGGTAGCGGGCAAGCCAGGTACTTC
CASSPIGGSGQARYF